Following are 4 T cell receptor beta chains from one sample sequenced in a study of blood T cell repertoires in COVID-19. Profiled with immunoSEQ multiplex PCR; TCRdb holds only in-frame clones, not every one. The table has about 170,000 clones, 83% seen once. Sequenced input: peripheral blood. The receptors were sampled from a woman aged 70-85 years who had recovered from COVID-19.

The J gene is TRBJ1-5, the V gene TRBV28; D unclear. CDR3 length: 14 amino acids. Germline CDR1 and CDR2: MDHEN and SYDVKM. V lost 6 bases and J lost 7, with 16 bases in between. The CDR3 is CASSAPGARQPQHF. Written as DNA, the CDR3 is TGTGCCAGCAGCGCTCCGGGAGCTAGGCAGCCCCAGCATTTT.

V usage is TRBV3-1 (or the pseudogene TRBV3-2) and J usage is TRBJ2-6, with TRBD2 matching 7 bases. This CDR3 has 14 amino acids. The V gene's germline CDR1 is LGHDT and CDR2 YNNKEL (reference sequence). V was clipped by 4 bases and J by 8 bases; unmatched bases: 5. CDR3 coding DNA: TGTGCCAGCAGCCTTCAGGGAGGGACCAACGTCCTGACTTTC. It is translated as CASSLQGGTNVLTF.

The chain is built from TRBV5-6 and TRBJ1-2; 7 nucleotides match TRBD1. Germline V gene lookup returns CDR1 SGHDT and CDR2 YYEEEE. V shed 0 bases and J 7 bases; nucleotides not matched to a gene: 9. This CDR3 is 15 amino acids long. This CDR3 reads CASSLGVLGGSGYTF. DNA of the CDR3: TGTGCCAGCAGCTTGGGAGTGCTAGGGGGCAGTGGCTACACCTTC. Drawing the rest from reference TRBV5-6 and TRBJ1-2, the complete variable domain is DAGVTQSPTHLIKTRGQQVTLRCSPKSGHDTVSWYQQALGQGPQFIFQYYEEEERQRGNFPDRFSGHQFPNYSSELNVNALLLGDSALYLCASSLGVLGGSGYTFGSGTRLTVV.

The chain combines TRBV24-1 with TRBJ2-3, with 12 bases matching TRBD1. Losses at the gene ends were 4 bases for V and 10 bases for J; bases not matched to a gene: 14. Germline CDR1 is KGHDR and CDR2 is SFDVKD. The CDR3 consists of 17 residues. The CDR3 is CATSESPGQGAGVAQYF. CDR3 bases: TGTGCCACCAGTGAGTCTCCGGGACAGGGGGCAGGGGTGGCGCAGTATTTT.